The clone carrying this T cell receptor (beta chain) was detected many times. Antigen specificity is unknown. The authors amplified TCR beta CDR3 regions from RNA transcripts. First-round RT-PCR with HTBI primers preceded a second-round multiplex PCR. TCRdb called the multiplex PCR reads again in MiXCR, with one record for every CDR3 protein. The data show 340,000 or so distinct CDR3 sequences, 15% to 20% seen once. This CDR3 has 17 amino acids. Germline CDR1 reads MDHEN; CDR2 reads SYDVKM. Losses at the gene ends were 3 bases for V and 0 bases for J; bases not matched to a gene: 4. This sample was taken from a study of Graves' ophthalmopathy and Graves' hyperthyroidism. Study-level findings and limits: The authors also found most expanded thyroid clonotypes above 0.001 frequency in blood. Sensitivity of approximately 70% and specificity of 72% to 85% were achieved by the model that predicted ophthalmopathy progression.

The clonotype originates from an adult man with Graves' ophthalmopathy. The rearrangement joins TRBV28 to TRBJ2-5, with TRBD2 identical over 13 bases. Sequencing used peripheral blood. CDR3 nucleotide sequence: TGTGCCAGCAGTTTGACTAGCGGGGGGCCCCACCAAGAGACCCAGTACTTC. Amino acids: CASSLTSGGPHQETQYF.